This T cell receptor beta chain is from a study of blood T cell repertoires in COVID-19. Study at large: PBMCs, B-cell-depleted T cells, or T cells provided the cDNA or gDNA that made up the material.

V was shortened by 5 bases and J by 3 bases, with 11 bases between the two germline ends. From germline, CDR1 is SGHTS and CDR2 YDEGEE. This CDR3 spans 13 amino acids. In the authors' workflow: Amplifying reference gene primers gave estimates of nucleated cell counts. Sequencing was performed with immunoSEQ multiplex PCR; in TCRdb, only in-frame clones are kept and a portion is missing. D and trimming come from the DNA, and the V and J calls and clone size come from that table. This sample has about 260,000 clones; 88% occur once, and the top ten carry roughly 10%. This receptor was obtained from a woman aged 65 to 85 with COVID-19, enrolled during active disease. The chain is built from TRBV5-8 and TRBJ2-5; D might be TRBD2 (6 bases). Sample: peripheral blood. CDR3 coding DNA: TGTGCCAGCAGTCCCGGGAGAAAAGAGACCCAGTACTTC. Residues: CASSPGRKETQYF.